These T cell receptor beta chains were read from a single sample in a study of regulatory T cells in long-lasting Graves disease. TCRdb reprocessed the multiplex PCR reads via MiXCR and lists one record per CDR3 protein. Among hundreds of thousands of distinct CDR3 sequences listed, about a sixth were seen once. The same specimen was also included in a second study, on T cells in Graves' hyperthyroidism and ophthalmopathy.

Sample: peripheral blood mononuclear cells (PBMCs), taken at new diagnosis, from a patient treated with antithyroid drugs. Receptor source: a man between 40 and 49 years old with Graves disease. Both conserved end residues are part of each CDR3. D genes are given only for firm matches. Clone size appears in some rows only: once, few, many, or a class for an expanded clone.

v_call: TRBV11-3; d_call: TRBD2; j_call: TRBJ2-1; clone_size: once; cdr3_nt: TGTGCCAGCAGCTTAGTGACTAGCGGGGGGTACAATGAGCAGTTCTTC; cdr3_aa: CASSLVTSGGYNEQFF
v_call: TRBV15; d_call: NA; j_call: TRBJ2-3; clone_size: many; cdr3_nt: TGTGCCACCAGCAGAGTAGGGGGAGCCGTCACAGATACGCAGTATTTT; cdr3_aa: CATSRVGGAVTDTQYF
v_call: TRBV7-8; d_call: TRBD1; j_call: TRBJ1-5; clone_size: many; cdr3_nt: TGTGCCAGCAGCACCGGACAGGGCGGCAATCAGCCCCAGCATTTT; cdr3_aa: CASSTGQGGNQPQHF
v_call: TRBV27; d_call: TRBD1; j_call: TRBJ1-1; clone_size: many; cdr3_nt: TGTGCCAGCAGTTTGACAGGGTGGCAGCCCTTGAACACTGAAGCTTTCTTT; cdr3_aa: CASSLTGWQPLNTEAFF
v_call: TRBV7-3; d_call: TRBD2; j_call: TRBJ2-7; clone_size: NA; cdr3_nt: TGTGCCAGCAGCTCCGGGAGGGGTATCCCGTACGAGCAGTACTTC; cdr3_aa: CASSSGRGIPYEQYF
v_call: TRBV28; d_call: NA; j_call: TRBJ2-2; clone_size: many; cdr3_nt: TGTGCCAGCAGTTTAACAGGGTCTTTGACCGGGGAGCTGTTTTTT; cdr3_aa: CASSLTGSLTGELFF
v_call: TRBV9; d_call: NA; j_call: TRBJ1-3; clone_size: few; cdr3_nt: TGTGCCAGCAGCCCCCGTGGGGCATACAGCTCTGGAAACACCATATATTTT; cdr3_aa: CASSPRGAYSSGNTIYF
v_call: TRBV10-2; d_call: NA; j_call: TRBJ1-1; clone_size: once; cdr3_nt: TGCGCCACGCGGGGGTTGAACACTGAAGCTTTCTTT; cdr3_aa: CATRGLNTEAFF
v_call: TRBV20-1; d_call: NA; j_call: TRBJ2-3; clone_size: many; cdr3_nt: TGCAGTGCCCCGGGATTCCCAGATACGCAGTATTTT; cdr3_aa: CSAPGFPDTQYF
v_call: TRBV2; d_call: NA; j_call: TRBJ2-2; clone_size: many; cdr3_nt: TGTGCCAGCAGTGAAGACAGTTTCCCTGCGAACACCGGGGAGCTGTTTTTT; cdr3_aa: CASSEDSFPANTGELFF
v_call: TRBV5-1; d_call: NA; j_call: TRBJ2-3; clone_size: many; cdr3_nt: TGTGCCAGCAGCTTGCAGTCCATCGGGGATACGCAGTATTTT; cdr3_aa: CASSLQSIGDTQYF
v_call: TRBV6-5; d_call: NA; j_call: TRBJ1-6; clone_size: few; cdr3_nt: TGTGCCAGCAGTTACGGGGCAGCAGTTGGGGGTTCACCCCTCCACTTT; cdr3_aa: CASSYGAAVGGSPLHF
v_call: TRBV5-8; d_call: TRBD2; j_call: TRBJ2-7; clone_size: NA; cdr3_nt: TGTGCCAGCAGCCCGGGAGGGGACTTCCTGTCCTACGAGCAGTACTTC; cdr3_aa: CASSPGGDFLSYEQYF
v_call: TRBV6-2/TRBV6-3; d_call: NA; j_call: TRBJ1-1; clone_size: NA; cdr3_nt: TGTGCCAGCAGTTACAACGGGCCCCCGAACACTGAAGCTTTCTTT; cdr3_aa: CASSYNGPPNTEAFF
v_call: TRBV4-2; d_call: NA; j_call: TRBJ2-1; clone_size: once; cdr3_nt: TGTGCCAGCAGCCACCCCGGACTCAACAATGAGCAGTTCTTC; cdr3_aa: CASSHPGLNNEQFF
v_call: TRBV7-9; d_call: NA; j_call: TRBJ1-3; clone_size: NA; cdr3_nt: TGTGCCAGCAGCTCCAGACTGGACGGCTCCAGAAACACCATATATTTT; cdr3_aa: CASSSRLDGSRNTIYF
v_call: TRBV5-1; d_call: TRBD2; j_call: TRBJ2-5; clone_size: NA; cdr3_nt: TGCGCCAGCAGTAAACTAGCGGGGGGCTTCCAAGAGACCCAGTACTTC; cdr3_aa: CASSKLAGGFQETQYF
v_call: TRBV7-9; d_call: NA; j_call: TRBJ1-2; clone_size: many; cdr3_nt: TGTGCCAGCAGCGGGGACACTTCTGGGAGGGGCTATGGCTACACCTTC; cdr3_aa: CASSGDTSGRGYGYTF
v_call: TRBV19; d_call: NA; j_call: TRBJ1-5; clone_size: few; cdr3_nt: TGTGCCAGTAGTGTCCGGGACGCTCTAAGCGGGCCGTATCAGCCCCAGCATTTT; cdr3_aa: CASSVRDALSGPYQPQHF
v_call: TRBV29-1; d_call: TRBD2; j_call: TRBJ2-3; clone_size: NA; cdr3_nt: TGCAGCGTTGAACCCTACAGCGGGGGGGATACGCAGTATTTT; cdr3_aa: CSVEPYSGGDTQYF
v_call: TRBV11-3; d_call: TRBD2; j_call: TRBJ2-3; clone_size: many; cdr3_nt: TGTGCCAGCAGCTTAGGCGGGGGGACGGTAGATACGCAGTATTTT; cdr3_aa: CASSLGGGTVDTQYF
v_call: TRBV28; d_call: NA; j_call: TRBJ1-5; clone_size: few; cdr3_nt: TGTGCCAGCAGTCCGCCGTGGGGGGGCAATCAGCCCCAGCATTTT; cdr3_aa: CASSPPWGGNQPQHF
v_call: TRBV20-1; d_call: TRBD1; j_call: TRBJ1-1; clone_size: many; cdr3_nt: TGCAGTGCCCCCTGGAGGGGGCCTGACGCTTTCTTT; cdr3_aa: CSAPWRGPDAFF
v_call: TRBV5-5; d_call: NA; j_call: TRBJ2-7; clone_size: few; cdr3_nt: TGTGCCAGCATCGAGAACGGGATTAGCCACGAGCAGTACTTC; cdr3_aa: CASIENGISHEQYF
v_call: TRBV7-3; d_call: TRBD1; j_call: TRBJ1-1; clone_size: many; cdr3_nt: TGTGCCAGCAGCTCGCAGGGGGCGGTCACTGAAGCTTTCTTT; cdr3_aa: CASSSQGAVTEAFF
v_call: TRBV2; d_call: NA; j_call: TRBJ1-4; clone_size: many; cdr3_nt: TGTGCCAGCAAACTAGGGATTGATAATGAAAAACTGTTTTTT; cdr3_aa: CASKLGIDNEKLFF
v_call: TRBV30; d_call: TRBD1; j_call: TRBJ1-5; clone_size: many; cdr3_nt: TGTGCCTGGAGTGTAGGGGGCGGGCAGCCCCAGCATTTT; cdr3_aa: CAWSVGGGQPQHF